One sample yielded the 14 T cell receptor beta chains listed below, sequenced in a study of blood T cell repertoires in COVID-19 (dated by TCRdb to about 2020). The library was made by the immunoSEQ multiplex PCR assay. TCRdb limited this immuneACCESS table to in-frame rearrangements with V and J called. A share of clones is missing; checked studies link under half to unresolved V genes, and the rest is unexplained. Here the sample has 210,000 or so clones; roughly 90% occur a single time. Clones ranked in the top ten supply 5.5% to 7.5% of the sample. The sample comprised peripheral blood. The receptors come from a man aged 35 to 55 with acute or convalescent COVID-19.

This clone was detected once. This sequence joins TRBV4-1 and TRBJ1-4, with a tentative D call TRBD1 (6 bases). CDR1 MGHRA and CDR2 YSYEKL come from the germline V gene. Trimming pared 0 bases from V and 0 bases from J, leaving 14 bases between. This CDR3 has 18 amino acids. The CDR3 bases are TGCGCCAGCAGCCAAGATTGGCAGGGGTTTGCAACTAATGAAAAACTGTTTTTT. Residues: CASSQDWQGFATNEKLFF.

J is TRBJ2-2 and V is TRBV10-2; TRBD1 might be the D (5 bases). In germline, CDR1 is WSHSY, CDR2 SAAADI. V lost 7 bases, J lost 5 bases, and 11 bases lay in between. The CDR3 sequence is 13 residues long. This CDR3 is CASKIAGTGELFF. The CDR3 region has the DNA TGCGCCAGCAAAATTGCAGGGACCGGGGAGCTGTTTTTT.

This chain joins TRBV4-2 and TRBJ2-7; 7 bases fit TRBD1. CDR3 length: 15 residues. The germline CDR1 and CDR2 sequences are LGHNA and YNFKEQ. V lost 1 base to trimming and J lost 2 bases; unmatched junction nucleotides: 5. CDR3 DNA sequence: TGTGCCAGCAGCCAAGTTTGGCAGGGGGCCTACGAGCAGTACTTC. Its translation is CASSQVWQGAYEQYF.

The chain uses TRBV28 and TRBJ2-5; D may be TRBD1 (6 bases). The germline V and J ends were trimmed by 6 bases and 0 bases, with 14 bases remaining between them. Germline CDR1 is MDHEN and CDR2 is SYDVKM. The CDR3 length is 15 residues. The CDR3 loop is CASRPDSSNQETQYF. The CDR3 bases are TGTGCCAGCAGACCGGACAGTTCAAACCAAGAGACCCAGTACTTC.

This clone was seen only a few times. The genes are TRBV5-1 and TRBJ1-2; no reliable D call. V shed 7 bases and J shed 0 bases, with 13 bases lying between them. The CDR3 runs 14 residues. Germline V lookup: CDR1 SGHRS, CDR2 YFSETQ. The DNA for the CDR3 is TGCGCCAGCTCTAGAGAGGGCTCTAACTATGGCTACACCTTC. Translated: CASSREGSNYGYTF. Variable domain in full (rest from reference TRBV5-1 and TRBJ1-2): KAGVTQTPRYLIKTRGQQVTLSCSPISGHRSVSWYQQTPGQGLQFLFEYFSETQRNKGNFPGRFSGRQFSNSRSEMNVSTLELGDSALYLCASSREGSNYGYTFGSGTRLTVV.

The genes are TRBV7-2 and TRBJ2-7, with D perhaps matching TRBD2 (6 bases). The CDR3 covers 16 residues. V lost 0 bases and J lost 0, with 12 bases in between. Germline CDR1 reads SGHTA; CDR2 reads FQGNSA. In DNA form, the CDR3 reads TGTGCCAGCAGCTTAGCCTCCGGACTATCCTCCTACGAGCAGTACTTC. Its translation: CASSLASGLSSYEQYF.

This clone was detected only a few times. The gene calls are TRBV4-2 and TRBJ2-4, with D perhaps matching TRBD1 (6 bases). Germline CDR1 LGHNA, CDR2 YNFKEQ. The CDR3 consists of 16 residues. Trimming removed 4 bases from V and 3 bases from J, with 16 bases in between. The CDR3 here is CASSPNRELGKNIQYF. In DNA form, the CDR3 reads TGTGCCAGCAGCCCTAACAGGGAGTTGGGCAAAAACATTCAGTACTTC.

V is TRBV28 and J is TRBJ1-2; D remains ambiguous. Germline CDR1 is MDHEN and CDR2 is SYDVKM. Trimming stripped 6 bases from V and 6 bases from J, with 11 bases between. This CDR3 spans 12 amino acids. The CDR3 loop reads CASRPPPNGYTF. The DNA for the CDR3 is TGTGCCAGCAGACCACCACCTAATGGCTACACCTTC.

The V gene is TRBV4-2, the J gene TRBJ2-3, with 12 bases lining up with TRBD2. There are 16 residues in the CDR3. The germline CDR1 and CDR2 sequences are LGHNA and YNFKEQ. Losses at the gene ends were 2 bases for V and 2 bases for J; bases not matched to a gene: 2. CDR3 loop: CASSQLAGGTTDTQYF. The CDR3 nucleotides read TGTGCCAGCAGCCAACTAGCGGGGGGGACCACAGATACGCAGTATTTT.

V is TRBV4-1 and J is TRBJ1-1, with D unresolved. The CDR3 is 13 amino acids. V was shortened by 3 bases and J by 5 bases, with 10 bases between the two germline ends. Germline loops: CDR1 MGHRA, CDR2 YSYEKL. The chain's CDR3 is CASSQRGRTEAFF. CDR3 in DNA: TGCGCCAGCAGCCAGAGAGGGAGGACTGAAGCTTTCTTT.

A word on this clone: Other DNA sequences in the sample encode the same CDR3. This sequence joins TRBV18 and TRBJ1-2; TRBD1 matches at 8 bases. In germline, CDR1 is KGHSH, CDR2 LQKENI. The CDR3 runs to 13 residues. Unmatched junction bases numbered 0, after V lost 3 bases and J lost 3 bases. CDR3 region: CASSPGQDYGYTF. The CDR3 DNA reads TGTGCCAGCTCACCGGGACAGGACTATGGCTACACCTTC.

In this sample, this clone turned up a few times. This chain connects TRBV19 to TRBJ1-5, with D possibly matching TRBD1 (5 bases). Germline CDR1 LNHDA, CDR2 SQIVND (reference sequence). The CDR3 is 14 amino acids. V lost 2 bases to trimming and J lost 4 bases, with 9 bases between them. The CDR3 DNA sequence: TGTGCCAGTAGTATATCGGGGGAGAATCAGCCCCAGCATTTT. It yields the protein CASSISGENQPQHF.

This chain uses TRBV29-1 with TRBJ2-3, with D uncertain. Germline values: CDR1 SQVTM, CDR2 ANQGSEA. V shed 2 bases and J shed 0 bases, with 9 bases lying between them. The CDR3 covers 14 residues. The CDR3 region is CSVEPRPSTDTQYF. CDR3 bases: TGCAGCGTTGAACCCAGGCCTAGCACAGATACGCAGTATTTT.

The V and J genes are TRBV5-1 and TRBJ1-1; 9 nucleotides agree with TRBD1. Trimming took 1 base from V and 3 from J; bases not matched to a gene: 4. The CDR3 totals 15 residues. Germline V gene lookup returns CDR1 SGHRS and CDR2 YFSETQ. The CDR3 reads CASSLTTGGDTEAFF. CDR3 nucleotides: TGCGCCAGCAGCTTGACGACAGGGGGGGACACTGAAGCTTTCTTT.